Each of the 5 T cell receptor beta chains below was sequenced from the same sample in a study of blood T cell repertoires in COVID-19. Profiling relied on immunoSEQ multiplex PCR, and the TCRdb table lists in-frame clones only, not all of them. The table lists some 270,000 clones, around nine tenths of them singletons, with 1.5% to 2% in the top ten. Sequenced sample: peripheral blood. These receptors all come from a woman in her sixties who had recovered from COVID-19.

V gene TRBV6-4 combines with J gene TRBJ2-2, with TRBD2 matching over 13 bases. V trimming: 6 bases; J trimming: 0 bases; junction bases outside the gene matches: 7. The germline V gene has CDR1 MRHNA and CDR2 SNTAGT. The CDR3 has 18 residues. Here the CDR3 DNA reads TGTGCCAGCAGCCGGACTAGCGGGGGCCCTGCGAACACCGGGGAGCTGTTTTTT. As protein: CASSRTSGGPANTGELFF.

This chain joins TRBV5-4 and TRBJ2-5; a possible D gene is TRBD2 (5 bases). This CDR3 comprises 14 residues. In germline, CDR1 is SGHNT, CDR2 YYREEE (reference sequence). The V and J ends lost 0 bases and 4 bases respectively, with 10 bases between them. CDR3 DNA: TGTGCCAGCAGCTTGGGCCTAGCCGTAGAGACCCAGTACTTC. This codes for CASSLGLAVETQYF. Combining the CDR3 with reference TRBV5-4 and TRBJ2-5 gives the whole variable domain ETGVTQSPTHLIKTRGQQVTLRCSSQSGHNTVSWYQQALGQGPQFIFQYYREEENGRGNFPPRFSGLQFPNYSSELNVNALELDDSALYLCASSLGLAVETQYFGPGTRLLVL.

The chain carries TRBV6-5 and TRBJ1-2, with 8 positions matching TRBD1. This CDR3 has 15 residues. Germline trimming cut 5 bases from V and 0 bases from J; bases unmatched to any gene: 5. Germline CDR1 and CDR2: MNHEY and SVGAGI. The CDR3, as DNA: TGTGCCAGCAGTAGGACAGGGCGAGCTAACTATGGCTACACCTTC. Translation: CASSRTGRANYGYTF.

The chain is built from TRBV5-8 and TRBJ2-7; D might be TRBD1 (5 bases). The germline V gene encodes CDR1 SGHTS and CDR2 YDEGEE. The CDR3 covers 15 residues. Trimming shortened V by 3 bases and J by 0 bases, and 13 bases separated the two germline ends. The CDR3 here is CASSSRQLSSYEQYF. The CDR3 nucleotides read TGTGCCAGCAGCTCTAGACAGTTATCCTCCTACGAGCAGTACTTC.

The genes are TRBV28 and TRBJ1-1, with a possible D match to TRBD1 (5 bases). The CDR3 extends over 13 amino acids. Trimming took off 3 bases at V and 4 bases at J, with 9 bases between the two ends. The germline CDR1 and CDR2 sequences are MDHEN and SYDVKM. The CDR3 region is CASSFWGGTEAFF. The CDR3 DNA sequence: TGTGCCAGCAGTTTTTGGGGGGGCACTGAAGCTTTCTTT.